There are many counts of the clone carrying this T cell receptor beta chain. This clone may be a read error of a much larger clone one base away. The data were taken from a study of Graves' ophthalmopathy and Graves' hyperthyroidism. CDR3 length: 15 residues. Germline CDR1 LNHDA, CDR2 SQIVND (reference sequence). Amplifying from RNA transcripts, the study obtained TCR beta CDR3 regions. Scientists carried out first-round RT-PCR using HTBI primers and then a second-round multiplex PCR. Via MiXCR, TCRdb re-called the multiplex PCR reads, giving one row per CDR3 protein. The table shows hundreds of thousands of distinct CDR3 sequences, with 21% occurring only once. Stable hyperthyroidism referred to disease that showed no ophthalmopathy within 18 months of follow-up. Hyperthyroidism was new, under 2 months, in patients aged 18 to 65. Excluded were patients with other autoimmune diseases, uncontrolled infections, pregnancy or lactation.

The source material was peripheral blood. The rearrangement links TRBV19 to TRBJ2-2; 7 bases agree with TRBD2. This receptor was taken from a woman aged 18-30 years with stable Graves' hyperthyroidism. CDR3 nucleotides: TGTGCCAGTAGTGTCACTAGCGCGAACACCCGGGAGCTGTTTTTT. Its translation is CASSVTSANTRELFF.